This TCR beta chain was identified in a study of blood T cell repertoires in COVID-19. The participants were between about 18 and 100 years old and came from some 23 US areas. Clinical history reported by participants formed the basis on which cohorts were assigned. During the 2 weeks before they entered the study, exposed participants had met someone with a PCR-confirmed or clinician-diagnosed COVID-19 case. CDR1 is SGHNT, CDR2 YYREEE, per germline (reference sequence). The CDR3 extends over 16 amino acids. With 3 bases removed from V and 7 bases from J, the gap between germline ends came to 19 bases. In this sample, this clone turned up a few times. Method: immunoSEQ multiplex PCR; TCRdb's copy keeps in-frame clones and lacks some. Found here are about 280,000 clones, less than 95% of them singletons; the top ten hold 2.5% to 3%.

Material: PBMCs or T cells enriched from blood (not recorded which). The chain has TRBV5-4 and TRBJ2-2; D possibly corresponds to TRBD1 (8 bases). This sequence originates from a man between 35 and 55 years old who had been exposed to COVID-19. The DNA of the CDR3 is TGTGCCAGCAGCTACGTACAGGGGGGGCAGGACGGGGAGCTGTTTTTT. As protein: CASSYVQGGQDGELFF.